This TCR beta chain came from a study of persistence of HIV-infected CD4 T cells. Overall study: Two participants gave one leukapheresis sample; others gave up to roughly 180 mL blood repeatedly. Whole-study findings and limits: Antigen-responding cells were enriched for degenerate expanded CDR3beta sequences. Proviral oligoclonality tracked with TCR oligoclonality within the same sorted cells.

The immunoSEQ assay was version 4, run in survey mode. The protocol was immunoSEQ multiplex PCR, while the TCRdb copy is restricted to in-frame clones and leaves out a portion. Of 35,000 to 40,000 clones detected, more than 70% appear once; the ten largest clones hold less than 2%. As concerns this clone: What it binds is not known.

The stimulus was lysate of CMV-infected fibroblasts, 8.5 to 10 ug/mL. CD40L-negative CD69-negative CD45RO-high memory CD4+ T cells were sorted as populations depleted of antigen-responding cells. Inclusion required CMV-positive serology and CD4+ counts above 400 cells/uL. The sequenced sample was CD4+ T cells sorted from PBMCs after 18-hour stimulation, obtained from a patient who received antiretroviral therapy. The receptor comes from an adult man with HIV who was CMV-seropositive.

The CDR3 protein is CASSPGQGVNEQFF. The CDR3 nucleotides are TGTGCCAGCTCACCGGGACAGGGCGTCAATGAGCAGTTCTTC. The V call is TRBV18, the J call TRBJ2-1, with 9 bases fitting TRBD1. This CDR3 spans 14 amino acids. V dropped 3 bases and J dropped 6; count of bases not matched to a gene: 3. The V gene's germline CDR1 is KGHSH and CDR2 LQKENI.